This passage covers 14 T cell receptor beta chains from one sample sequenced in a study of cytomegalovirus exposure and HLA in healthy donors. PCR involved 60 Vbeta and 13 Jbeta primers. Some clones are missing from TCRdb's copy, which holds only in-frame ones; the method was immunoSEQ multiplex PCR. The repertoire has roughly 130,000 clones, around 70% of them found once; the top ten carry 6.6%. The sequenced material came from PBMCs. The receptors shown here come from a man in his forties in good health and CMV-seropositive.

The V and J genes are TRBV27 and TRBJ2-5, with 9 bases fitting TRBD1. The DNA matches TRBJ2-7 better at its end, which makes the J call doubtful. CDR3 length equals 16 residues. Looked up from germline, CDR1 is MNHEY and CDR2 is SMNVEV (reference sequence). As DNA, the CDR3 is TGTGCCAGCAGCACACTCGGGACAGGGAGAAGGTACGAGCAGTACTTC. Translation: CASSTLGTGRRYEQYF.

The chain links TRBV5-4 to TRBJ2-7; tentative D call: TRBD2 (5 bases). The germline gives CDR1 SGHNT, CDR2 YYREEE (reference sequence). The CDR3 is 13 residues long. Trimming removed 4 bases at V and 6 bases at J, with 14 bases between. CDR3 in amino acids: CASSPDFSGEQYF. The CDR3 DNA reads TGTGCCAGCAGCCCGGACTTCTCAGGCGAGCAGTACTTC. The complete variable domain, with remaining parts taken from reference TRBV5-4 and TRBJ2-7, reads ETGVTQSPTHLIKTRGQQVTLRCSSQSGHNTVSWYQQALGQGPQFIFQYYREEENGRGNFPPRFSGLQFPNYSSELNVNALELDDSALYLCASSPDFSGEQYFGPGTRLTVT.

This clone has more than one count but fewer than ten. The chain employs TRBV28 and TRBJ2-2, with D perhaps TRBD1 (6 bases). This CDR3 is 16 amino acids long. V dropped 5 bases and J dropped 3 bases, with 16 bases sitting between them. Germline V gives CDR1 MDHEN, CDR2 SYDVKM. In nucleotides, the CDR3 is TGTGCCAGCAGTCCGGGGTGGGGGCCCCACACCGGGGAGCTGTTTTTT. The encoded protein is CASSPGWGPHTGELFF.

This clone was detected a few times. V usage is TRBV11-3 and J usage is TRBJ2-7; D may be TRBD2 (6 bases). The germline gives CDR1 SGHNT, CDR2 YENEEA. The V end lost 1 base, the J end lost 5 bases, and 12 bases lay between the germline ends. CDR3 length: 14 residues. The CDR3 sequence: CASSLGVEGNEQYF. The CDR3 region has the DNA TGTGCCAGCAGCTTAGGAGTGGAGGGAAACGAGCAGTACTTC.

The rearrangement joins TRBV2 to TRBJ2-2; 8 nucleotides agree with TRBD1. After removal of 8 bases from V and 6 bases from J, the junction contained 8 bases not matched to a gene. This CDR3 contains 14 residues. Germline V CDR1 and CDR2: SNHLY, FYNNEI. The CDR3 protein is CASGRQGFPGELFF. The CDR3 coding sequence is TGTGCCAGCGGAAGACAGGGGTTCCCCGGGGAGCTGTTTTTT.

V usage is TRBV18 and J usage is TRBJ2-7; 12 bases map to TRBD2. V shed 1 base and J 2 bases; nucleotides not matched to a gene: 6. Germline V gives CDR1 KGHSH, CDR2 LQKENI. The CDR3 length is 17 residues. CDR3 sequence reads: CASSPLWTSGKTYEQYF. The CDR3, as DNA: TGTGCCAGCTCACCACTCTGGACTAGCGGGAAGACCTACGAGCAGTACTTC.

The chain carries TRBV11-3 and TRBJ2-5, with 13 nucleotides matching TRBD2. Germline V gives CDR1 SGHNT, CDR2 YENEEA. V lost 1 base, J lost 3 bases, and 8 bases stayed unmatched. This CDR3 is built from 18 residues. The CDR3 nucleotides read TGTGCCAGCAGCTTAGGAGGGGTTGGGACTAGCGGGGAAGAGACCCAGTACTTC. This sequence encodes CASSLGGVGTSGEETQYF.

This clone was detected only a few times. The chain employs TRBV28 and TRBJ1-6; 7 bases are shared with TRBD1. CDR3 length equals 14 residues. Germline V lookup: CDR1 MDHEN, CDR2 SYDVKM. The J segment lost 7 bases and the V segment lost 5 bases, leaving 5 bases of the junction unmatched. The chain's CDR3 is CASSPGTVNSPLHF. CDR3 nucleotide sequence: TGTGCCAGCAGTCCCGGGACAGTAAATTCACCCCTCCACTTT.

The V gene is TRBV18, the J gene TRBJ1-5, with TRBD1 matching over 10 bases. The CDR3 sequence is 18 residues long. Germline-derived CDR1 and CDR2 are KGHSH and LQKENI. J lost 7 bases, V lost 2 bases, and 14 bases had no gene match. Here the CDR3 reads CASSPSDRGTKRGQPQHF. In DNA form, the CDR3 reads TGTGCCAGCTCACCATCGGACAGGGGGACGAAGAGGGGCCAGCCCCAGCATTTT.

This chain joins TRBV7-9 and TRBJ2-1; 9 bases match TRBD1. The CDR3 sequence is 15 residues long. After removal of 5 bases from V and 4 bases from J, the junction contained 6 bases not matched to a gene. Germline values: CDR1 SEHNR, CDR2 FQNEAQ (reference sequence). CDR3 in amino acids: CASSDTGQGYNEQFF. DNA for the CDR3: TGTGCCAGCAGCGACACGGGACAGGGTTACAATGAGCAGTTCTTC. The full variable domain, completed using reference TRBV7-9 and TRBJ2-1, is DTGVSQNPRHKITKRGQNVTFRCDPISEHNRLYWYRQTLGQGPEFLTYFQNEAQLEKSRLLSDRFSAERPKGSFSTLEIQRTEQGDSAMYLCASSDTGQGYNEQFFGPGTRLTVL.

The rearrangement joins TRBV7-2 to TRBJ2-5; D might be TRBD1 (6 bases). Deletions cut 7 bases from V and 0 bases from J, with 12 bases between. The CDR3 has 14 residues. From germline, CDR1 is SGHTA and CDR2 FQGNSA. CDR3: CASNPGTYQETQYF. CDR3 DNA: TGTGCCAGCAACCCGGGGACATACCAAGAGACCCAGTACTTC. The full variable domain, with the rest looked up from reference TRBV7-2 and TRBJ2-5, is GAGVSQSPSNKVTEKGKDVELRCDPISGHTALYWYRQSLGQGLEFLIYFQGNSAPDKSGLPSDRFSAERTGGSVSTLTIQRTQQEDSAVYLCASNPGTYQETQYFGPGTRLLVL.

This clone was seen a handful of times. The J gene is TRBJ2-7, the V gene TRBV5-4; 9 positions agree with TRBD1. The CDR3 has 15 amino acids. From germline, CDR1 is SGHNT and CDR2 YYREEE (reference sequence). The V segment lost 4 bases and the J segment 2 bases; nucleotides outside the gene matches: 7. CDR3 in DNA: TGTGCCAGCAGCCCCGGGACAGGGCCAACCTACGAGCAGTACTTC. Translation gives CASSPGTGPTYEQYF.

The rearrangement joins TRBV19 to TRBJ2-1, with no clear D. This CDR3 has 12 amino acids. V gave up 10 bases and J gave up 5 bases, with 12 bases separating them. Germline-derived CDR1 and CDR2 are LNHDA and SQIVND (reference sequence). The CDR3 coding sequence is TGTGCCACCTCAGACACCAACAATGAGCAGTTCTTC. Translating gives CATSDTNNEQFF.

The CDR3 nucleotides are TGTGCCAGCAGCTTGGAGGGCGGGAGCTCCTACAATGAGCAGTTCTTC. This sequence encodes CASSLEGGSSYNEQFF. The rearrangement joins TRBV5-6 to TRBJ2-1; 7 bases agree with TRBD2. Germline V CDR1 and CDR2: SGHDT, YYEEEE. The CDR3 is 16 residues long. The V and J ends lost 0 bases and 0 bases, in that order; junction bases with no gene match: 3.